The source of this TCR beta chain is a study of CD8 T cells in Susac syndrome. Whole-study context: Sequencing included Susac syndrome patients, about six of them with active disease and roughly 8 in remission. Study-wide points: As the study acknowledged, the number of individuals in its TCR sequencing and HLA analysis was relatively small. CD8+ clonal expansion in Susac was maximal in TEMRA cells and in active patients.

With random hexamers, reverse transcription was performed on roughly 0.5 to 1 ug of RNA. A single record per CDR3 protein comes from TCRdb applying MiXCR to the immunoSEQ multiplex PCR reads. The sample has 100,000 to 150,000 distinct CDR3 sequences, 90% to 95% seen once. TEMRA cells were FACS-enriched, unlike CD8+ and CD4+ T cells, which were negatively isolated. There are 13 residues in the CDR3. V lost 0 bases, J lost 5 bases, and 6 bases lay in between. From germline, CDR1 is SGHAT and CDR2 FQNNGV. As to this clonotype: Its antigen is not identified.

The chain combines TRBV11-2 with TRBJ2-3; D uncertain. Sequenced input: CD8+ T cells from PBMCs. This clonotype was obtained from a human donor with Susac syndrome. In nucleotides, the CDR3 is TGTGCCAGCAGCTTAGAAGTTCTAGATACGCAGTATTTT. It codes for CASSLEVLDTQYF.